This T cell receptor beta chain was profiled in a study of blood T cells in healthy people across ages. Study-wide points: Any conclusive comparison of naive versus antigen-experienced cells was prevented by using unsorted PBMCs. The study found more naive CD4+ cells and higher diversity in long-lived than aged donors.

Each of the donors had roughly 9.7 milliliters of peripheral blood drawn into EDTA-treated Vacutainer tubes. Worth noting for this clonotype: Its cognate antigen is unknown.

Alongside a J-beta primer mix, a sample-barcoded 5' primer served in a second PCR lasting about 7 to 12 cycles. TCRdb processed the 5' RACE reads anew with MiXCR; each CDR3 protein has one entry. The sample contains hundreds of thousands of distinct CDR3 sequences, around 27% of which appear only once. Trimming took 1 base from V and 11 from J; bases not matched to a gene: 6. The CDR3 sequence is 13 residues long. Germline V CDR1 and CDR2: LGHDT, YNNKEL (reference sequence). The chain is built from TRBV3-1 and TRBJ2-5; 8 positions agree with TRBD2. The sequence derives from a woman in her 70s in good health. Sequencing was performed on blood. CDR3 bases: TGTGCCAGCAGCCAAGGACCGGGAGGGCCTCAGTACTTC. Translation gives CASSQGPGGPQYF.